This T cell receptor beta chain was recovered during a study of graft-versus-host responses after intestinal transplantation. For the study at large: Transplantation in recipients was multivisceral, liver-intestinal, or isolated intestinal. The recipients all started with anti-thymocyte globulin induction and then took tacrolimus and steroids for three to four years.

Repertoires were generated with immunoSEQ multiplex PCR, while TCRdb's copy carries only in-frame clones and drops some. The sample lists under 75,000 clones, roughly 90% occurring once. Study-wide findings and caveats: GvH clones appeared in recipient marrow, some first in ileum or blood.

This clone was counted a single time. The antigen is not known. The germline gives CDR1 SEHNR, CDR2 FQNEAQ (reference sequence). CDR3 size: 17 residues. With V trimmed by 3 bases and J by 1 base, 8 bases remained unmatched. The V gene is TRBV7-9, the J gene TRBJ2-2, with 7 bases lining up with TRBD1. This clonotype was obtained from a human donor who was the organ donor for an intestinal transplant. Here the sequenced sample was unstimulated CD8+ T cells sorted from spleen or lymph node cells, taken before transplant. Here the CDR3 reads CASSLTGRTQNTGELFF. In nucleotides, the CDR3 is TGTGCCAGCAGCTTGACAGGGCGGACACAGAACACCGGGGAGCTGTTTTTT.